This T cell receptor (beta chain) is drawn from a study of T-cell memory formation after mild COVID-19. Overall study results and limits: Later expanders leaned CD4+, whereas clones that contracted between day 15 and 85 were balanced CD4/CD8. The study detected some responding clones in pre-infection memory, suggesting cross-reactive memory joined.

There are a few counts of this clonotype. The antigen is unknown. 5'RACE primed at constant segments yielded TCR alpha and TCR beta cDNA libraries bearing sample barcodes and UMIs. TCRdb ran MiXCR on the 5' RACE reads and lists one entry per CDR3 protein. The table shows 380,000 or so distinct CDR3 sequences, with 12% to 15% occurring only once. With 3 bases clipped from V and 1 base from J, the junction kept 7 bases outside the gene matches. This CDR3 spans 15 amino acids. Germline lookup yields CDR1 DFQATT and CDR2 SNEGSKA (reference sequence). The sample was PBMCs or a T cell subset sorted from them (not recorded which). This TCR was recovered from a man younger than 35 who had mild COVID-19 (a few samples of this study predate the infection). Cell type and time point are not known. The rearrangement uses TRBV20-1 and TRBJ2-5; 8 positions match TRBD1. The chain's CDR3 is CSASGTGEFQETQYF. In DNA form, the CDR3 reads TGCAGTGCTAGTGGGACAGGCGAGTTCCAAGAGACCCAGTACTTC.